A single T cell receptor beta chain is shown here with its context. Its specificity is not known. Germline V gives CDR1 MGHRA, CDR2 YSYEKL. The CDR3 runs 12 residues. This entry belongs to a study of CXCR3-negative and CXCR3-positive naive CD8 T cells. The study, taken as a whole, reports: In CXCR3-positive naive cells, the TRB CDR3s were more hydrophobic than in CXCR3-negative naive cells.

TRB cDNA was prepared as libraries by UMI-labeled 5' RACE. TCRdb processed the 5' RACE reads again and assigns one entry to each CDR3 protein, with no DNA. The sample data list around 88,000 distinct CDR3 sequences. This chain links TRBV4-1 with TRBJ1-2. Sequenced sample: naive CXCR3+ CD8+ T cells from blood. Subset denoted: CD45RO-CCR7+CD27+CD95- naive CD8+ T cells expressing CXCR3 (TNR3+). This receptor was identified in a human donor in good health. Some clones in this sample may be carry-over from other donors' samples. The CDR3 spells CASSQEGYGYTF.